A selection of T cell receptor beta chains follows, all from one sample in a study of a mutant IDH1 vaccine in newly diagnosed glioma. Here immunoSEQ multiplex PCR was the method, and the copy in TCRdb shows in-frame clones only, minus some. The repertoire holds tens of thousands of clones, about 81% seen once, with 9% to 10% in the top ten. No cognate antigen is known for these TCRs. Sequenced material: PBMCs, taken from a glioma patient whose treatment included an IDH1 peptide vaccine. The receptors stem from a woman aged 50 to 65 with glioma. Both conserved end residues are part of each CDR3. The order of the fields is J gene, V gene, clone size, D gene, CDR3 protein, CDR3 DNA. D genes are given only for firm matches. Some rows have no size entry. The others give once, few or many, or a class for an expanded clone.

>TRBJ2-5|TRBV10-3|.|TRBD2
CAISDQGAGGMGETQYF
TGTGCCATCAGTGATCAGGGAGCGGGGGGCATGGGGGAGACCCAGTACTTC
>TRBJ1-2|TRBV7-9|once|.
CASSLAMEGNYGYTF
TGTGCCAGCAGCTTAGCGATGGAGGGCAACTATGGCTACACCTTC
>TRBJ1-2|TRBV4-3|.|.
CASSQEPRAEYGYTF
TGCGCCAGCAGCCAAGAGCCCAGGGCCGAATATGGCTACACCTTC
>TRBJ1-1|TRBV7-9|.|.
CASSPLGEAFF
TGTGCCAGCAGCCCCCTGGGTGAAGCTTTCTTT
>TRBJ2-2|TRBV4-1|.|.
CASSHTLKNTGELFF
TGCGCCAGCAGCCACACCCTTAAGAACACCGGGGAGCTGTTTTTT
>TRBJ1-4|TRBV6-5|.|.
CASSYGFGSTNEKLFF
TGTGCCAGCAGTTACGGATTCGGTTCAACTAATGAAAAACTGTTTTTT
>TRBJ2-1|TRBV7-2|.|.
CASSITGTASNKRQFF
TGTGCCAGCAGTATAACCGGGACCGCCTCGAACAAAAGGCAGTTCTTC
>TRBJ1-5|TRBV4-2|.|TRBD1
CASSLGQGADRNQPQHF
TGTGCCAGCAGCTTGGGACAGGGGGCGGATCGCAATCAGCCCCAGCATTTT
>TRBJ1-2|TRBV6-1|.|.
CASSDVPRGYTF
TGTGCCAGCAGTGATGTACCGAGAGGCTACACCTTC
>TRBJ1-1|TRBV27|.|.
CASSPWGEATEAFF
TGTGCCAGCAGCCCTTGGGGTGAGGCGACTGAAGCTTTCTTT
>TRBJ2-3|TRBV19|.|.
CASSAGRGDTDTQYF
TGTGCCAGTAGTGCGGGGCGCGGGGACACAGATACGCAGTATTTT
>TRBJ1-3|TRBV5-1|.|.
CASSSPGVEGNTIYF
TGCGCCAGCAGCTCGCCAGGTGTGGAAGGAAACACCATATATTTT
>TRBJ1-2|TRBV6-5|.|TRBD1
CASSYVRTGGNYGYTF
TGTGCCAGCAGTTACGTTAGGACAGGCGGTAACTATGGCTACACCTTC
>TRBJ2-7|TRBV29-1|once|.
CSVIGTGYVESSYEQYF
TGCAGCGTTATAGGTACAGGGTACGTCGAATCCTCCTACGAGCAGTACTTC
>TRBJ1-2|TRBV6-6|.|TRBD1
CASSTLGQPYGYTF
TGTGCCAGCAGTACCCTGGGACAGCCGTATGGCTACACCTTC
>TRBJ2-7|TRBV29-1|.|.
CSVEGRDHEQYF
TGCAGCGTTGAAGGCAGGGATCACGAGCAGTACTTC
>TRBJ1-1|TRBV7-9|few|.
CASSSTRAAVTEAFF
TGTGCCAGCAGCTCAACCCGGGCGGCTGTCACTGAAGCTTTCTTT
>TRBJ2-7|TRBV7-2|.|.
CASSQSGTRALPYEQYF
TGTGCCAGCAGCCAATCAGGGACCCGGGCGTTACCCTACGAGCAGTACTTC
>TRBJ1-1|TRBV28|.|.
CASSLIARGTEAFF
TGTGCCAGCAGTTTAATAGCGCGGGGAACTGAAGCTTTCTTT
>TRBJ2-2|TRBV9|.|.
CASSERGKGGELFF
TGTGCCAGCAGTGAGAGAGGGAAGGGCGGGGAGCTGTTTTTT
>TRBJ1-6|TRBV7-9|.|.
CASSPATQGGSPLHF
TGTGCCAGCAGCCCAGCAACCCAGGGAGGTTCACCCCTCCACTTT
>TRBJ2-3|TRBV7-2|.|.
CASHEGGAVGADTQYF
TGTGCCAGCCACGAGGGGGGGGCAGTCGGGGCAGATACGCAGTATTTT
>TRBJ1-1|TRBV18|.|.
CASSPRQQNTEAFF
TGTGCCAGCTCACCGAGACAACAGAACACTGAAGCTTTCTTT
>TRBJ1-6|TRBV9|few|.
CASSVVGQGDSPLHF
TGTGCCAGCAGCGTAGTAGGCCAAGGGGATTCACCCCTCCACTTT
>TRBJ2-7|TRBV30|.|TRBD2
CAWNPGLTNYEQYF
TGTGCCTGGAATCCGGGACTAACTAACTACGAGCAGTACTTC
>TRBJ2-5|TRBV11-2|.|.
CASSLARMGGQETQYF
TGTGCCAGCAGCTTAGCTCGGATGGGGGGCCAAGAGACCCAGTACTTC
>TRBJ2-7|TRBV11-3|.|.
CASSLDLYRSEQYF
TGTGCCAGCAGCTTAGACCTTTATCGGAGCGAGCAGTACTTC
>TRBJ1-1|TRBV27|few|.
CASSLRTGTGHTEAFF
TGTGCCAGCAGTTTACGAACCGGGACTGGGCACACTGAAGCTTTCTTT
>TRBJ1-1|TRBV28|.|.
CASSFRGGEAFF
TGTGCCAGCAGTTTCAGAGGGGGGGAAGCTTTCTTT
>TRBJ2-5|TRBV6-6|.|.
CASSYRGAQETQYF
TGTGCCAGCAGTTACCGGGGGGCCCAAGAGACCCAGTACTTC
>TRBJ1-6|TRBV4-1|.|.
CASSQGPGMSPLHF
TGCGCCAGCAGCCAAGGGCCAGGGATGTCACCCCTCCACTTT
>TRBJ2-1|TRBV29-1|.|.
CSVSQGGNEQFF
TGCAGCGTTTCTCAGGGTGGCAATGAGCAGTTCTTC
>TRBJ1-2|TRBV14|.|TRBD1
CASSPGTEYNYGYTF
TGTGCCAGCAGCCCCGGGACAGAATATAACTATGGCTACACCTTC
>TRBJ2-1|TRBV9|.|.
CASSVGGSGASQFF
TGTGCCAGCAGCGTAGGTGGATCGGGGGCCTCCCAGTTCTTC
>TRBJ1-5|TRBV6-1|.|.
CASSQGVSGNQPQHF
TGTGCCAGCTCCCAAGGGGTAAGCGGCAATCAGCCCCAGCATTTT
>TRBJ2-5|TRBV7-2|.|.
CASSPRGETQYF
TGTGCCAGCAGCCCGCGGGGAGAGACCCAGTACTTC
>TRBJ1-5|TRBV29-1|.|TRBD1
CSVGQGSNQPQHF
TGCAGCGTAGGACAGGGGAGCAATCAGCCCCAGCATTTT
>TRBJ2-7|TRBV11-2|.|TRBD1
CASSQSGQPYEQYF
TGTGCCAGCAGCCAATCGGGACAGCCCTACGAGCAGTACTTC
>TRBJ2-7|TRBV12-5|.|.
CASGLAFAYEQYF
TGTGCTAGTGGTTTGGCTTTTGCGTACGAGCAGTACTTC
>TRBJ2-1|TRBV13|once|TRBD2
CASSGTSGSYNEQFF
TGTGCCAGCAGCGGGACTAGCGGCTCCTACAATGAGCAGTTCTTC
>TRBJ2-7|TRBV11-3|.|.
CASSLLTGISYEQYF
TGTGCCAGCAGCTTGTTAACAGGGATTTCCTACGAGCAGTACTTC
>TRBJ1-1|TRBV6-5|.|TRBD1
CASSQQGGPTEAFF
TGTGCCAGCAGTCAACAGGGGGGGCCGACTGAAGCTTTCTTT
>TRBJ2-2|TRBV6-6|.|TRBD1
CASSKIQGADTGELFF
TGTGCCAGCAGCAAAATCCAGGGGGCGGACACCGGGGAGCTGTTTTTT
>TRBJ2-7|TRBV27|once|TRBD1
CASRGQGFYEQYF
TGTGCCAGCAGAGGACAGGGCTTTTACGAGCAGTACTTC
>TRBJ1-1|TRBV5-1|.|TRBD1
CASSRTTGSNTEAFF
TGCGCCAGCAGCAGGACGACAGGGTCGAACACTGAAGCTTTCTTT
>TRBJ1-1|TRBV10-3|.|.
CATWDGNTEAFF
TGTGCCACTTGGGACGGGAACACTGAAGCTTTCTTT
>TRBJ2-5|TRBV7-9|.|.
CASSPWREETQYF
TGTGCCAGCAGCCCATGGCGGGAAGAGACCCAGTACTTC
>TRBJ2-2|TRBV5-1|.|.
CASRSRGPNTGELFF
TGCGCCAGCAGAAGTCGGGGCCCGAACACCGGGGAGCTGTTTTTT
>TRBJ1-4|TRBV6-5|.|.
CASSYTNEKLFF
TGTGCCAGCAGTTACACTAATGAAAAACTGTTTTTT
>TRBJ1-1|TRBV5-1|.|TRBD1
CASSTGQGGTEAFF
TGCGCCAGCAGCACGGGACAGGGGGGCACTGAAGCTTTCTTT
>TRBJ1-2|TRBV2|.|.
CASSEAGNGYTF
TGTGCCAGCAGTGAGGCAGGGAATGGCTACACCTTC
>TRBJ1-1|TRBV27|once|.
CASSLSGGGEAFF
TGTGCCAGCAGTTTATCTGGGGGCGGCGAAGCTTTCTTT
>TRBJ2-7|TRBV2|.|TRBD2
CASRPSGAYEQYF
TGTGCCAGCAGGCCTAGCGGGGCATACGAGCAGTACTTC
>TRBJ1-5|TRBV9|.|.
CASSVGQGGGNQPQHF
TGTGCCAGCAGCGTAGGGCAGGGCGGCGGCAATCAGCCCCAGCATTTT
>TRBJ1-2|TRBV9|.|.
CASSVGQVTNYGYTF
TGTGCCAGCAGCGTAGGACAGGTTACTAACTATGGCTACACCTTC
>TRBJ1-1|TRBV2|few|TRBD1
CASSGDSNTEAFF
TGTGCCAGCAGTGGGGACAGTAACACTGAAGCTTTCTTT
>TRBJ2-4|TRBV7-2|.|.
CASSPDRLLAKNIQYF
TGTGCCAGCAGCCCTGACAGGCTTCTAGCCAAAAACATTCAGTACTTC
>TRBJ1-2|TRBV5-8|.|.
CASSLGEVYGYTF
TGTGCCAGCAGCTTGGGCGAGGTTTATGGCTACACCTTC
>TRBJ1-2|TRBV19|.|TRBD1
CASSALDRAGGYTF
TGTGCCAGTAGTGCGTTGGACAGGGCTGGTGGCTACACCTTC